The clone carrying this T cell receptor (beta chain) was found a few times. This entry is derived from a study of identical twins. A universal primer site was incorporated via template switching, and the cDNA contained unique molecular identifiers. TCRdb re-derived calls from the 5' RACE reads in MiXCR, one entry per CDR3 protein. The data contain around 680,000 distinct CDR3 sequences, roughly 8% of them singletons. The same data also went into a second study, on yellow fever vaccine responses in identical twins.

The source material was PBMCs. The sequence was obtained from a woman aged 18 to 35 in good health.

As DNA, the CDR3 is TGTGCCAGCAGTCCCGGGACTAGAAGTTCCTACGAGCAGTACTTC. Amino acid sequence: CASSPGTRSSYEQYF. The chain couples TRBV2 to TRBJ2-7, with 8 bases that match TRBD2. The V gene end was trimmed by 5 bases and the J gene end by 1 base; junction bases not matched to a gene: 7. Germline V gives CDR1 SNHLY, CDR2 FYNNEI. CDR3 length: 15 amino acids.